One TCR beta chain is described in this entry. What it binds is not known. The sample belongs to a study of cytomegalovirus exposure and HLA in healthy donors. Regarding the study as a whole: A later analysis linked a missense variant in DCLRE1C to the trimming of TCR beta V and J genes.

V was clipped by 3 bases and J by 6 bases; unmatched bases: 8. The CDR3 has 16 amino acids. CDR1 SGHTA and CDR2 FQGTGA come from the germline V gene. PCR used 60 Vbeta primers and 13 Jbeta primers. The protocol was immunoSEQ multiplex PCR, while the TCRdb copy is restricted to in-frame clones and leaves out a portion. The sample carries approximately 200,000 clones, 60% to 80% recorded once. Though nominally healthy at sampling, donors likely had unrecorded immune exposures. This receptor was identified in a man between 18 and 35 years old in good health and CMV-seronegative. The sequenced material came from PBMCs. The V call is TRBV7-3, the J call TRBJ2-2; TRBD2 matches 9 bases. CDR3 in DNA: TGTGCCAGCAGCTTGGAGCGGGGGGCCCTCCCCGGGGAGCTGTTTTTT. This gives the protein CASSLERGALPGELFF.